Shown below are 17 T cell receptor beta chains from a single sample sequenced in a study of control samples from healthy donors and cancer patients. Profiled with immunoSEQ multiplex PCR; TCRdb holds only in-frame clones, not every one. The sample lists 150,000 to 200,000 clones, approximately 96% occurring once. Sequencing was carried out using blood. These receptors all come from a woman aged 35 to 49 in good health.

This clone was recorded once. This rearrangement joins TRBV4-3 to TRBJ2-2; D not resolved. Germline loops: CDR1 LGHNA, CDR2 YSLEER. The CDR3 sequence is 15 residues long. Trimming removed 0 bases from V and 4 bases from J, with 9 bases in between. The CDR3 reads CASSQEGSSTGELFF. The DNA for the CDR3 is TGCGCCAGCAGCCAAGAAGGAAGTTCCACCGGGGAGCTGTTTTTT.

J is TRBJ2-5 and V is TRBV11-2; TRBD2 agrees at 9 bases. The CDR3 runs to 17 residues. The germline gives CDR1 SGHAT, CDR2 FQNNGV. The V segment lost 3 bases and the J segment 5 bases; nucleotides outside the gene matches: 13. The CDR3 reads CASSFGWREGRIETQYF. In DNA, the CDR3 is TGTGCCAGCAGCTTTGGGTGGCGGGAGGGCCGGATCGAGACCCAGTACTTC.

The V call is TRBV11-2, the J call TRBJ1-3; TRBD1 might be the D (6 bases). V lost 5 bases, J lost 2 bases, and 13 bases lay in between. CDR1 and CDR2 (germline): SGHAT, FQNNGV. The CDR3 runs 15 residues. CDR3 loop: CASSLQGYPGNTIYF. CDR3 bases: TGTGCCAGCAGCCTACAGGGTTACCCTGGAAACACCATATATTTT.

This chain's CDR3 is CASSQDMDRGVGGTYEQYF. In nucleotides, the CDR3 is TGCGCCAGCAGCCAAGATATGGACCGGGGCGTGGGGGGGACCTACGAGCAGTACTTC. The rearrangement links TRBV4-3 to TRBJ2-7; 7 bases line up with TRBD2. In germline, CDR1 is LGHNA, CDR2 YSLEER. The CDR3 covers 19 residues. The ends lost 0 bases at V and 2 bases at J; junction bases unmatched: 16.

The CDR3 loop reads CAISGLAGSSQRTDTQYF. DNA for the CDR3: TGTGCCATCAGTGGACTAGCGGGGTCTTCTCAGCGCACAGATACGCAGTATTTT. The chain recombines TRBV10-3 with TRBJ2-3, with 11 bases identical to TRBD2. Germline trimming cut 4 bases from V and 1 base from J; bases unmatched to any gene: 10. Germline V gene lookup returns CDR1 ENHRY and CDR2 SYGVKD. The CDR3 sequence is 18 residues long.

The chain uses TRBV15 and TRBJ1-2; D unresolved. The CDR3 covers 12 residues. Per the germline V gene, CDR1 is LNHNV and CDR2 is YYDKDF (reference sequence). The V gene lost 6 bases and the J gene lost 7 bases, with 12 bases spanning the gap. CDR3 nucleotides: TGTGCCACCAGTCGAGCAGTGGGTGGCTACACCTTC. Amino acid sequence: CATSRAVGGYTF.

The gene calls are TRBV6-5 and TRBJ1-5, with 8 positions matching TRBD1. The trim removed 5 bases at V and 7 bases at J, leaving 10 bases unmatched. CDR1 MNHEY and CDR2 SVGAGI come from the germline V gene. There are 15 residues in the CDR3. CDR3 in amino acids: CASSKDRERDQPQHF. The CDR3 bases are TGTGCCAGCAGTAAGGACAGGGAAAGAGACCAGCCCCAGCATTTT.

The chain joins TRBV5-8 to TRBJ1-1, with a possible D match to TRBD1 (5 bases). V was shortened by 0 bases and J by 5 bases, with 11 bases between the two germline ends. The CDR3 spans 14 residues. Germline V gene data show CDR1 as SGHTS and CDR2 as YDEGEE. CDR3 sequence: CASSLAGGNTEAFF. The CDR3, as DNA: TGTGCCAGCAGCTTGGCGGGGGGAAATACTGAAGCTTTCTTT.

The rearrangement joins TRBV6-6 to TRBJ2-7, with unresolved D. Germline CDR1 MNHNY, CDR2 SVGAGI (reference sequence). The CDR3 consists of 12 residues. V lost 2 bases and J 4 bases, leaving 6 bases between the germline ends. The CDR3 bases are TGTGCCAGCAGTTACAAAGAATACGAGCAGTACTTC. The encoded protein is CASSYKEYEQYF.

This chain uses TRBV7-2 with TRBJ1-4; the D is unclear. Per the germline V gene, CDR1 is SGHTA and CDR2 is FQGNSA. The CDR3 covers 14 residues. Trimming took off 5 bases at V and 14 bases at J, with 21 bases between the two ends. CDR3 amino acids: CASSPLFVGDRLFF. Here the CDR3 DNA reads TGTGCCAGCAGCCCGCTGTTTGTGGGAGACCGGCTGTTTTTT. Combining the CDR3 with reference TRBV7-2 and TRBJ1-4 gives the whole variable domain GAGVSQSPSNKVTEKGKDVELRCDPISGHTALYWYRQSLGQGLEFLIYFQGNSAPDKSGLPSDRFSAERTGGSVSTLTIQRTQQEDSAVYLCASSPLFVGDRLFFGSGTQLSVL.

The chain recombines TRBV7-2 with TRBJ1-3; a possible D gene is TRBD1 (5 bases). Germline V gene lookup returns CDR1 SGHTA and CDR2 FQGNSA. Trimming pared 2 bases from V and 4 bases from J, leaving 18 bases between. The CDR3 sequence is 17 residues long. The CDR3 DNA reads TGTGCCAGCAGCTTATATTCCGGGTCAGGGTCAGGAAACACCATATATTTT. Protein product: CASSLYSGSGSGNTIYF. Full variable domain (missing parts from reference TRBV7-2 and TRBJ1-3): GAGVSQSPSNKVTEKGKDVELRCDPISGHTALYWYRQSLGQGLEFLIYFQGNSAPDKSGLPSDRFSAERTGGSVSTLTIQRTQQEDSAVYLCASSLYSGSGSGNTIYFGEGSWLTVV.

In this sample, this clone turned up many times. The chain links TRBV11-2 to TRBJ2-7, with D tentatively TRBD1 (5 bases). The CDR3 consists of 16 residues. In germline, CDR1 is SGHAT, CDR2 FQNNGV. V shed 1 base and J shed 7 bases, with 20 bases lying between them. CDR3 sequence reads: CASSLASRVRTQEQYF. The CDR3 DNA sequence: TGTGCCAGCAGCTTAGCCTCCAGGGTCAGGACCCAAGAGCAGTACTTC.

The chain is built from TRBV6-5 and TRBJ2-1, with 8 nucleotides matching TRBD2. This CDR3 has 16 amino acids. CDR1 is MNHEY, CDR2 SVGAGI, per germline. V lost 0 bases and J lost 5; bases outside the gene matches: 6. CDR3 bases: TGTGCCAGCAGTTACTCGGGCGGGGGGTTCCACAATGAGCAGTTCTTC. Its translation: CASSYSGGGFHNEQFF.

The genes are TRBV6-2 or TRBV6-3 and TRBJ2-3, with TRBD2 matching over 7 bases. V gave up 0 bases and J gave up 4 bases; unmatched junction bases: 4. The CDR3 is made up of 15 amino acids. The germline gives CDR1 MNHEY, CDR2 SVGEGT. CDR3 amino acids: CASSYSPREPDTQYF. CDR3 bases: TGTGCCAGCAGTTACTCACCGCGGGAGCCAGATACGCAGTATTTT.

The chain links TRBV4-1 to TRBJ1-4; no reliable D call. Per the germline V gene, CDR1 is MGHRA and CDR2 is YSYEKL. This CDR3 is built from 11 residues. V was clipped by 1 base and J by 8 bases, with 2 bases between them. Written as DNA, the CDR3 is TGCGCCAGCAGCCAAGGGGAAAAACTGTTTTTT. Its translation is CASSQGEKLFF.

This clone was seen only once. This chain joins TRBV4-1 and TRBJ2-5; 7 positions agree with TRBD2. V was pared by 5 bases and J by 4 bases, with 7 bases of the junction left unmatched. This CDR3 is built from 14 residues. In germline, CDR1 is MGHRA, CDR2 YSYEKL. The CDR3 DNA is TGCGCCAGCAGCGGCGGGGGTTGGAGAGAGACCCAGTACTTC. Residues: CASSGGGWRETQYF.

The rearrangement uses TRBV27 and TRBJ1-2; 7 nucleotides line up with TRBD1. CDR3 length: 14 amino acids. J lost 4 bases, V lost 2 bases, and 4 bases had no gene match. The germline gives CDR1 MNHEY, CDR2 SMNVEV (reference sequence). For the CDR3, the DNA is TGTGCCAGCAGTTTAGGAGGGGGCGTCTATGGCTACACCTTC. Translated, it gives CASSLGGGVYGYTF.